The clone carrying this TCR beta chain was seen a handful of times. Alongside a J-beta primer mix, a sample-barcoded 5' primer served in a second PCR lasting roughly 7 to 11 cycles. TCRdb re-analysed the 5' RACE reads in MiXCR, keeping a single row per CDR3 protein. The table shows hundreds of thousands of distinct CDR3 sequences, with around three fifths occurring only once. The sample originates from a study of blood T cells in healthy people across ages. This CDR3 has 13 residues. The specimen sequenced was blood. The receptor was derived from a middle-aged man in good health. The chain uses TRBV12-3 or TRBV12-4 and TRBJ2-4; TRBD1 is a possible D gene (5 bases). The J call may be mistaken, given a closer DNA end match to TRBJ2-7. The CDR3 bases are TGTGCCAGCAGTTCTTCAGGGTTCTACGAGCAGTACTTC. It specifies CASSSSGFYEQYF.